The 22 T cell receptor beta chains given below trace back to one sample, sequenced in a study of CD8 T cell repertoires and HIV-1 epitope variants. These receptors' antigens are unknown. TCRdb's table, derived via immunoSEQ multiplex PCR, lists solely in-frame clones and lacks some. The data hold thousands of clones, with approximately 71% observed a single time. The sequenced sample consisted of cultured CD8+ T cells derived from PBMCs. All receptors come from a male donor with HIV.

V gene TRBV19 combines with J gene TRBJ1-1; D may be TRBD1 (6 bases). CDR1 LNHDA and CDR2 SQIVND come from the germline V gene (reference sequence). V lost 6 bases to trimming and J lost 4 bases, with 24 bases between them. The CDR3 runs to 17 residues. The CDR3: CASRPTQGLRWSTEAFF. The DNA of the CDR3 is TGTGCCAGTAGGCCTACTCAGGGGCTCAGGTGGAGCACTGAAGCTTTCTTT.

In its sample, this clone was seen a few times. The CDR3 loop is CASSPDRPGNQPQHF. DNA of the CDR3: TGTGCCAGCAGTCCGGACAGGCCAGGCAATCAGCCCCAGCATTTT. The J gene is TRBJ1-5, the V gene TRBV2; 7 bases align to TRBD1. The V and J ends lost 5 bases and 2 bases, in that order; junction bases with no gene match: 6. Germline V gene sequence: CDR1 SNHLY, CDR2 FYNNEI. The length of the CDR3 is 15 residues.

There are a few counts of this clone. The chain recombines TRBV29-1 with TRBJ2-5, with D unclear. The ends were cut back, 1 base at V and 4 bases at J, with 10 bases in the middle. Germline-derived CDR1 and CDR2 are SQVTM and ANQGSEA. CDR3 length: 13 amino acids. CDR3 nucleotide sequence: TGCAGCGTTGAAGCCCCTGGGGTAGAGACCCAGTACTTC. Encoded protein: CSVEAPGVETQYF.

J is TRBJ1-1 and V is TRBV4-1; D not certain. V lost 1 base and J lost 1, with 1 base in between. CDR3 length equals 12 residues. The germline V gene encodes CDR1 MGHRA and CDR2 YSYEKL. CDR3 DNA sequence: TGCGCCAGCAGCCAAGGGAACACTGAAGCTTTCTTT. This sequence encodes CASSQGNTEAFF.

The chain uses TRBV6-6 and TRBJ1-2; 9 bases are a match to TRBD1. The CDR3 extends over 15 amino acids. The trim removed 1 base at V and 5 bases at J, leaving 5 bases unmatched. Germline lookup yields CDR1 MNHNY and CDR2 SVGAGI (reference sequence). CDR3 sequence reads: CASSYWDREGYGYTF. The DNA of the CDR3 is TGTGCCAGCAGTTACTGGGACAGGGAGGGGTATGGCTACACCTTC.

This rearrangement joins TRBV9 to TRBJ2-2; tentatively, D is TRBD1 (5 bases). Germline CDR1 reads SGDLS; CDR2 reads YYNGEE. The CDR3 is made up of 18 amino acids. V was pared by 4 bases and J by 0 bases, with 19 bases between. CDR3 nucleotides: TGTGCCAGCAGCCCTTACCGACAGCTTACCACGAACACCGGGGAGCTGTTTTTT. Protein product: CASSPYRQLTTNTGELFF. Filled out from reference TRBV9 and TRBJ2-2, the complete variable domain reads DSGVTQTPKHLITATGQRVTLRCSPRSGDLSVYWYQQSLDQGLQFLIQYYNGEERAKGNILERFSAQQFPDLHSELNLSSLELGDSALYFCASSPYRQLTTNTGELFFGEGSRLTVL.

The J gene is TRBJ2-2, the V gene TRBV6-5; TRBD2 matches 7 bases. V lost 0 bases and J lost 7; bases outside the gene matches: 5. CDR1 MNHEY and CDR2 SVGAGI come from the germline V gene. The CDR3 extends over 15 amino acids. CDR3 in DNA: TGTGCCAGCAGTTACTCGAGCGGGATAGGCGGGGAGCTGTTTTTT. Protein product: CASSYSSGIGGELFF.

The chain links TRBV7-2 to TRBJ1-1, with 7 bases matching TRBD1. The CDR3 is made up of 12 amino acids. V was pared by 5 bases and J by 7 bases, with 4 bases of the junction left unmatched. Germline CDR1 SGHTA, CDR2 FQGNSA. CDR3 amino acids: CASSPGTVEAFF. The CDR3 region has the DNA TGTGCCAGCAGCCCAGGGACAGTTGAAGCTTTCTTT.

This clone is large in the sample. This chain connects TRBV10-3 to TRBJ2-7; the D gene is possibly TRBD2 (6 bases). Trimming pared 10 bases from V and 4 bases from J, leaving 17 bases between. Germline V lookup: CDR1 ENHRY, CDR2 SYGVKD. The CDR3 runs 13 residues. DNA for the CDR3: TGTGCCACCCTAGGGGACTCTACTTACGAGCAGTACTTC. Its protein product is CATLGDSTYEQYF.

The chain couples TRBV9 to TRBJ2-2; tentative D call: TRBD2 (6 bases). V shed 1 base and J shed 2 bases, with 12 bases lying between them. Germline CDR1 is SGDLS and CDR2 is YYNGEE. This CDR3 comprises 16 residues. The chain's CDR3 is CASSVWRGQNTGELFF. The CDR3 nucleotides are TGTGCCAGCAGCGTATGGCGGGGCCAAAACACCGGGGAGCTGTTTTTT.

The chain combines TRBV5-1 with TRBJ2-7; 7 nucleotides line up with TRBD2. CDR3 length equals 14 residues. CDR1 is SGHRS, CDR2 YFSETQ, per germline. The trim removed 5 bases at V and 0 bases at J, leaving 5 bases unmatched. The CDR3 DNA reads TGCGCCAGCAGATTCACTAGCGCCTCCTACGAGCAGTACTTC. It encodes CASRFTSASYEQYF.

This clone showed up just a few times. The J gene is TRBJ2-2, the V gene TRBV5-1; D gene uncertain. Looked up from germline, CDR1 is SGHRS and CDR2 is YFSETQ. This CDR3 contains 11 residues. The ends were cut back, 3 bases at V and 6 bases at J, with 3 bases in the middle. The DNA of the CDR3 is TGCGCCAGCAGCTCCCCCGGGGAGCTGTTTTTT. It translates to CASSSPGELFF.

In its sample, this clone ranks as large. This chain joins TRBV4-2 and TRBJ2-7; D tentatively fits TRBD1 or TRBD2 (5 bases each). The length of the CDR3 is 14 residues. CDR1 is LGHNA, CDR2 YNFKEQ, per germline. Trimming left V 4 bases short and J 5 bases short, with 15 bases between. CDR3 amino acids: CASSPTGGRDEQYF. DNA of the CDR3: TGTGCCAGCAGCCCTACAGGCGGGCGGGACGAGCAGTACTTC.

The chain joins TRBV28 to TRBJ2-7, with a weak D call TRBD2 (6 bases). Germline V gene lookup returns CDR1 MDHEN and CDR2 SYDVKM. The CDR3 sequence is 17 residues long. The germline V and J ends were trimmed by 3 bases and 2 bases, with 20 bases remaining between them. The CDR3 bases are TGTGCCAGCAGTTTCCCCTTGAGACTAGAATCCACCTACGAGCAGTACTTC. Translated, it gives CASSFPLRLESTYEQYF.

J is TRBJ1-4 and V is TRBV7-8, with 7 bases identical to TRBD1. From germline, CDR1 is SGHVS and CDR2 FQNEAQ. The CDR3 contains 15 residues. V gave up 5 bases and J gave up 2 bases; unmatched junction bases: 5. CDR3: CASSPTGWTNEKLFF. The CDR3 coding sequence is TGTGCCAGCAGCCCGACAGGGTGGACTAATGAAAAACTGTTTTTT.

The gene calls are TRBV11-2 and TRBJ2-1; D is unclear. CDR1 is SGHAT, CDR2 FQNNGV, per germline. Trimming shortened V by 5 bases and J by 0 bases, and 11 bases separated the two germline ends. The CDR3 runs to 15 residues. The CDR3 DNA reads TGTGCCAGCAGCCCAGAATTCGGCTCCTACAATGAGCAGTTCTTC. Translated: CASSPEFGSYNEQFF.

The CDR3 sequence is CASSLRGLADSTDTQYF. CDR3 sequence (DNA): TGTGCCAGCAGCTTAAGGGGACTAGCGGACTCCACAGATACGCAGTATTTT. The rearrangement uses TRBV7-9 and TRBJ2-3, with 11 bases that match TRBD2. Germline trimming cut 2 bases from V and 2 bases from J; bases unmatched to any gene: 6. Germline CDR1 reads SEHNR; CDR2 reads FQNEAQ (reference sequence). The CDR3 is made up of 17 amino acids.

The CDR3 nucleotides read TGTGCCAGCAGCCAAGAGGGGCCAGACACTAGCGGGGCCAATGAGCAGTTCTTC. It specifies CASSQEGPDTSGANEQFF. The V call is TRBV4-2, the J call TRBJ2-1, with TRBD2 matching 10 bases. The CDR3 is 18 residues long. Germline trimming cut 0 bases from V and 6 bases from J; bases unmatched to any gene: 11. In germline, CDR1 is LGHNA, CDR2 YNFKEQ.

The CDR3 DNA reads as TGTGCCAGCAGACAGGGTGGAGAAGAGACCCAGTACTTC. Encoded protein: CASRQGGEETQYF. V usage is TRBV6-1 and J usage is TRBJ2-5; maybe TRBD1 (6 bases). CDR3 length: 13 residues. The V gene lost 6 bases and the J gene lost 3 bases, with 11 bases spanning the gap. Germline-derived CDR1 and CDR2 are MNHNS and SASEGT.

The chain couples TRBV29-1 to TRBJ1-1; D remains ambiguous. Germline CDR1 and CDR2: SQVTM and ANQGSEA. V gave up 6 bases and J gave up 0 bases, with 11 bases separating them. CDR3 length: 13 amino acids. CDR3: CSVSTELNTEAFF. The CDR3, as DNA: TGCAGCGTCTCGACTGAGCTGAACACTGAAGCTTTCTTT.

The chain joins TRBV7-9 to TRBJ2-1; 7 positions agree with TRBD2. Germline V CDR1 and CDR2: SEHNR, FQNEAQ (reference sequence). This CDR3 comprises 12 residues. The V and J ends lost 5 bases and 8 bases, in that order; junction bases with no gene match: 3. In DNA form, the CDR3 reads TGTGCCAGCAGCCCGACTAGCTATGAGCAGTTCTTC. Amino acids: CASSPTSYEQFF.

The chain carries TRBV18 and TRBJ1-6, with D maybe TRBD1 (5 bases). Germline values: CDR1 KGHSH, CDR2 LQKENI. The V end lost 4 bases, the J end lost 5 bases, and 9 bases lay between the germline ends. CDR3 length equals 14 residues. CDR3 sequence: CASSQGLDNSPLHF. CDR3 bases: TGTGCCAGCTCACAGGGGTTAGATAATTCACCCCTCCACTTT.